This is a list of T cell receptor beta chains from one sample in a study of Graves' ophthalmopathy and Graves' hyperthyroidism. A single record per CDR3 protein comes from TCRdb applying MiXCR to the multiplex PCR reads. The table has some 160,000 distinct CDR3 sequences, roughly two fifths seen once. The specimen was peripheral blood. The receptors shown here come from a man aged 30 to 39 with Graves' ophthalmopathy. The CDR3 runs from the conserved cysteine through the conserved F or W. The D gene is left open where the match is weak. Where a row states a size, it is once, few, many or the class of an expanded clone; other rows omit it.

d_call clone_size j_call v_call cdr3_nt cdr3_aa
TRBD1 - TRBJ2-7 TRBV4-1 TGCGCCAGTCCGGGACAGGGCTACGAGCAGTACTTC CASPGQGYEQYF
- - TRBJ2-2 TRBV6-1 TGTGCCAGCAAGAACATCGGTAACACCGGGGAGCTGTTTTTT CASKNIGNTGELFF
TRBD1 many TRBJ1-2 TRBV3-1 TGTGCCAGCAGATGGGGACAGGGATCTTATGGCTACACCTTC CASRWGQGSYGYTF
- - TRBJ1-2 TRBV6-4 TGTGCCAGCAGGAAAGACACGGGATATGGCTACACCTTC CASRKDTGYGYTF
- many TRBJ1-5 TRBV5-1 TGCGCCAGCAGCCCACGGACAGCCCTTTATAGCAGTCAGCCCCAGCATTTT CASSPRTALYSSQPQHF
TRBD1 - TRBJ1-3 TRBV7-2 TGTGCCAGCAGCGTCGACAGGGGGCACACCATATATTTT CASSVDRGHTIYF
TRBD1 many TRBJ2-7 TRBV4-3 TGCGCCAGCAGCCAAGAACAGGGGGCGACCTACGAGCAGTACTTC CASSQEQGATYEQYF
TRBD2 many TRBJ2-7 TRBV4-3 TGCGCCAGCAGCCAAGAGATAGCGGGAGGGCAAGGAGAGCAGTACTTC CASSQEIAGGQGEQYF
- many TRBJ2-5 TRBV9 TGTGCCAGCAGCGTAGGGACAGCTAAAGAGACCCAGTACTTC CASSVGTAKETQYF
- many TRBJ2-5 TRBV28 TGTGCCAGCAGCAATGGCCGTGCTCAGACCCAGTACTTC CASSNGRAQTQYF
- - TRBJ2-4 TRBV7-2 TGTGCCAGCAGCGCCCCCGGGACCGACGGTCACATTCAGTACTTC CASSAPGTDGHIQYF
TRBD2 many TRBJ2-7 TRBV10-3 TGTGCCATCAGTGAGGGAACTAGCGCCGAGCAGTACTTC CAISEGTSAEQYF
TRBD1 many TRBJ1-5 TRBV28 TGTGCCAGTCTGGGGACAGAGATCAATCAGCCCCAGCATTTT CASLGTEINQPQHF
- many TRBJ2-7 TRBV6-1 TGTGCCAGCAGTGAAAATTACAGCGGCTCCTACGAGCAGTACTTC CASSENYSGSYEQYF
TRBD2 many TRBJ2-7 TRBV6-2/TRBV6-3 TGTGCCAGCAAAACAGCGGGAGAGACCTACGAGCAGTACTTC CASKTAGETYEQYF
TRBD1 - TRBJ1-1 TRBV11-2 TGTGCCACTGCAGGGGGCACCGACACTGAAGCTTTCTTT CATAGGTDTEAFF
TRBD1 many TRBJ1-5 TRBV28 TGTGCCAGCAGACCGGGACAGCGGTACCTGCCCCAGCATTTT CASRPGQRYLPQHF
TRBD2 many TRBJ2-7 TRBV7-9 TGTGCCAGCACCTGGGGACTAGGGGCCTACGAGCAGTACTTC CASTWGLGAYEQYF
TRBD1 - TRBJ2-2 TRBV12-3/TRBV12-4 TGTGCCAGCAGTGGTCCGGGACAGGGCTACGGGGAGCTGTTTTTT CASSGPGQGYGELFF
TRBD2 many TRBJ2-7 TRBV15 TGTGCCACCAGCAGAGATCTTAGCGGGGCCTACGAGCAGTACTTC CATSRDLSGAYEQYF
TRBD1 - TRBJ2-7 TRBV6-1 TGTGCCAGCAGACTCACAGGGGCCCCGTACGAGCAGTACTTC CASRLTGAPYEQYF
TRBD1 many TRBJ2-7 TRBV30 TGTGCCTGGACCGGACAGGGGGCAATATCCGAGCAGTACTTC CAWTGQGAISEQYF
- - TRBJ1-5 TRBV6-5 TGTGCCAGCAGTTACTCGACGAATAGCAATCAGCCCCAGCATTTT CASSYSTNSNQPQHF
- many TRBJ1-5 TRBV28 TGTGCCAGCAGCGGGACCAACCCCCAGCATTTT CASSGTNPQHF
- - TRBJ1-6 TRBV20-1 TGCAGTGCTAGAATTGGGGGTTGGGGCAGGGACTCACCCCTCCACTTT CSARIGGWGRDSPLHF
- once TRBJ1-6 TRBV7-6 TGTGCCAGCAGCGATACTGTTGGGGAGGTCGATAATTCACCCCTCCACTTT CASSDTVGEVDNSPLHF